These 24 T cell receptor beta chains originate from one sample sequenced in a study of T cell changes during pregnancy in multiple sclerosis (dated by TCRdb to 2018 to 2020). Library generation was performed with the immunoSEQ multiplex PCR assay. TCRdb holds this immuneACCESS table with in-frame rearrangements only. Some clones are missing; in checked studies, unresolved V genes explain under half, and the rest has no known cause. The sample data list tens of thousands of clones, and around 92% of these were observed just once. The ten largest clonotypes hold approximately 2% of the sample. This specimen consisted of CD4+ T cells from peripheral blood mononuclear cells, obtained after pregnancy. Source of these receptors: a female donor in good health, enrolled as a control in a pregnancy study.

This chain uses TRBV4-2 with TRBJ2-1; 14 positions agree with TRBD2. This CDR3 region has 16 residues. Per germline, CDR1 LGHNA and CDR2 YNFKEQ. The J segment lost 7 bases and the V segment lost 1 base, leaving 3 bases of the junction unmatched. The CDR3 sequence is CASSQGLAGGLNEQFF. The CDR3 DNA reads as TGTGCCAGCAGCCAAGGACTAGCGGGGGGGTTAAATGAGCAGTTCTTC.

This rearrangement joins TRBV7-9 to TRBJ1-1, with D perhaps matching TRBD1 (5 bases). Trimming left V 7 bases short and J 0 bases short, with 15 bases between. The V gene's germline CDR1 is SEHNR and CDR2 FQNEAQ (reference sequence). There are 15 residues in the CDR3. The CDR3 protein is CASTLGGGMNTEAFF. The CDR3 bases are TGTGCCAGCACCCTGGGGGGGGGAATGAACACTGAAGCTTTCTTT.

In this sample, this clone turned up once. The CDR3 loop reads CASSVALGTRSEQFF. In nucleotides, the CDR3 is TGTGCCAGCAGCGTAGCTCTGGGGACTAGGAGTGAGCAGTTCTTC. The genes are TRBV9 and TRBJ2-1; 8 nucleotides line up with TRBD2. The CDR3 sequence is 15 residues long. V shed 0 bases, J shed 9 bases, and the junction held 8 bases outside the gene matches. Germline values: CDR1 SGDLS, CDR2 YYNGEE.

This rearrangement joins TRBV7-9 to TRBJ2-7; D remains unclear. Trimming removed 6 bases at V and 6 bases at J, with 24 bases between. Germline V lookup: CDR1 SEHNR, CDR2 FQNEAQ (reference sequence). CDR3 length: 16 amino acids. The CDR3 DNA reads TGTGCCAGCAGATCCACCCGACATCGACCCAACTCCGAGCAGTACTTC. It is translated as CASRSTRHRPNSEQYF.

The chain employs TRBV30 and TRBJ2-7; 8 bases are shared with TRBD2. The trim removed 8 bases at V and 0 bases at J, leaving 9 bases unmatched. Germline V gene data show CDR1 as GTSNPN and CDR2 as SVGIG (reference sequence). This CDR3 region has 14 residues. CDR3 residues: CARSGGGSSYEQYF. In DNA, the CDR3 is TGTGCCCGAAGCGGGGGCGGGTCCTCCTACGAGCAGTACTTC.

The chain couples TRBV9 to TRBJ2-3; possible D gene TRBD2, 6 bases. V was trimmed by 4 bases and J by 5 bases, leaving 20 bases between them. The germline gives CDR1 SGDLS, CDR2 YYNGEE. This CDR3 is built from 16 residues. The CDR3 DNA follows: TGTGCCAGCAGCCCCCTGACTAGGGATAGTTTAGATACGCAGTATTTT. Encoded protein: CASSPLTRDSLDTQYF.

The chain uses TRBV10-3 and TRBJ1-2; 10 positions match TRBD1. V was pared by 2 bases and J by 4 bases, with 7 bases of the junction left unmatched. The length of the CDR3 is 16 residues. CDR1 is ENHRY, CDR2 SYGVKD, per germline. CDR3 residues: CAISEGRTGGPYGYTF. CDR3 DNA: TGTGCCATCAGTGAGGGAAGGACAGGGGGTCCCTATGGCTACACCTTC.

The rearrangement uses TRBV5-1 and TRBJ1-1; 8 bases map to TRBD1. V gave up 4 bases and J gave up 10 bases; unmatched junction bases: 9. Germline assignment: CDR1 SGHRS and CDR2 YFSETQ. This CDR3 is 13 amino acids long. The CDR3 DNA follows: TGCGCCAGCAGCGATGGACAGGGTAATGGAGCTTTCTTT. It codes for CASSDGQGNGAFF.

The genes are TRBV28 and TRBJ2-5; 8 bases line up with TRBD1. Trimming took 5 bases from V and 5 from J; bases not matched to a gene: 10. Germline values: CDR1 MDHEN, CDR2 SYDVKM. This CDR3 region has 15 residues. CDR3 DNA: TGTGCCAGCAGTACTAGACAGGGGTCGAGGGAGACCCAGTACTTC. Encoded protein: CASSTRQGSRETQYF.

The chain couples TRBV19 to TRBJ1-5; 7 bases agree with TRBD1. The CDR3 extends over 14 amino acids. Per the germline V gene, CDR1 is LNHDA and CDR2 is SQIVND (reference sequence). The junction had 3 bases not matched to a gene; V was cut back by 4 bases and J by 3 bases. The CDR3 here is CASSTGTVNQPQHF. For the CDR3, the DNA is TGTGCCAGTAGTACCGGGACAGTCAATCAGCCCCAGCATTTT.

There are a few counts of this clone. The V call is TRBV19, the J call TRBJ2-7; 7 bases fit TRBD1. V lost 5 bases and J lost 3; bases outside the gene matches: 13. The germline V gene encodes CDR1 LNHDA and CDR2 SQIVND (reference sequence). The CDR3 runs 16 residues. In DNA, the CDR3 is TGTGCCAGTAGTGCGCCCCGAGGGACAGCCGACTACGAGCAGTACTTC. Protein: CASSAPRGTADYEQYF. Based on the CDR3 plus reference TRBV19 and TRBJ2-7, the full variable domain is DGGITQSPKYLFRKEGQNVTLSCEQNLNHDAMYWYRQDPGQGLRLIYYSQIVNDFQKGDIAEGYSVSREKKESFPLTVTSAQKNPTAFYLCASSAPRGTADYEQYFGPGTRLTVT.

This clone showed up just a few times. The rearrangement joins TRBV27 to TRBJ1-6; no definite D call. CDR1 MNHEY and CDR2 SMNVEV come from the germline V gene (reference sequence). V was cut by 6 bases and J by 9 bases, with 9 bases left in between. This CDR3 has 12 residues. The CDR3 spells CASSSPGSPLHF. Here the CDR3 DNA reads TGTGCCAGCAGCAGTCCGGGTTCACCCCTCCACTTT.

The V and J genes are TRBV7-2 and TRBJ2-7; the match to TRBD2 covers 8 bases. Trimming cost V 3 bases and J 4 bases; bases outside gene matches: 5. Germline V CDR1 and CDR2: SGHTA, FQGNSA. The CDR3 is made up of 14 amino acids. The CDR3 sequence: CASSFREGSYEQYF. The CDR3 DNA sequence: TGTGCCAGCAGCTTCCGGGAGGGCTCGTACGAGCAGTACTTC.

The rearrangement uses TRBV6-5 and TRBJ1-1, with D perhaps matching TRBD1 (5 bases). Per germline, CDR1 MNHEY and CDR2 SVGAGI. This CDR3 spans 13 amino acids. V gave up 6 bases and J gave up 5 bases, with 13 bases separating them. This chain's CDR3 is CASSGTGGTEAFF. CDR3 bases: TGTGCCAGCAGCGGGACTGGAGGGACTGAAGCTTTCTTT.

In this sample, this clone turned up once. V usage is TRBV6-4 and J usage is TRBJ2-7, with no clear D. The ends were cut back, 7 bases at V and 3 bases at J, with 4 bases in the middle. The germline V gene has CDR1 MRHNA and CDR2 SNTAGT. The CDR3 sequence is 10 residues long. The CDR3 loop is CASNNYEQYF. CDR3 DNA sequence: TGTGCCAGCAATAACTACGAGCAGTACTTC.

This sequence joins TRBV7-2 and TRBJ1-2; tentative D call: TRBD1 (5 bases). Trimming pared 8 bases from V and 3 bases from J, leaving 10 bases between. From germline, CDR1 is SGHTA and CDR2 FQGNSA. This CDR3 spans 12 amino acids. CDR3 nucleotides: TGTGCCAGCCACAGGAACTACTATGGCTACACCTTC. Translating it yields CASHRNYYGYTF.

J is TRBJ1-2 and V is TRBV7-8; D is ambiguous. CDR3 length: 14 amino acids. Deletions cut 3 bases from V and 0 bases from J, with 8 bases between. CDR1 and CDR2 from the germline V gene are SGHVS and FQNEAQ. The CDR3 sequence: CASSLEQTNYGYTF. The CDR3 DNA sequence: TGTGCCAGCAGCTTGGAACAGACTAACTATGGCTACACCTTC.

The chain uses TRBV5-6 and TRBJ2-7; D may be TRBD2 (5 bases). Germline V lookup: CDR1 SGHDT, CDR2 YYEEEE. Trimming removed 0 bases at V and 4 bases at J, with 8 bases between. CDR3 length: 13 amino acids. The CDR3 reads CASSLAGEYEQYF. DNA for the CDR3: TGTGCCAGCAGCTTGGCCGGGGAATACGAGCAGTACTTC.

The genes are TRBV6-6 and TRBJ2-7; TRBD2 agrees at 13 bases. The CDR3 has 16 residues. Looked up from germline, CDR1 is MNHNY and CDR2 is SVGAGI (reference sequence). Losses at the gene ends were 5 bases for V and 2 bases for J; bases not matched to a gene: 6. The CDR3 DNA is TGTGCCAGCAGTCATCAGACTAGCGGGGGGACCTACGAGCAGTACTTC. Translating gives CASSHQTSGGTYEQYF.

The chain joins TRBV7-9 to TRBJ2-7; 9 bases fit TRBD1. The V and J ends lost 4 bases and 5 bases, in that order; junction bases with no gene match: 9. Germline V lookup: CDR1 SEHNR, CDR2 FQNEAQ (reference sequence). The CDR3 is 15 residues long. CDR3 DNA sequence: TGTGCCAGCAGCTCCCGGGACAGGGTAATCCACGAGCAGTACTTC. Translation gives CASSSRDRVIHEQYF.

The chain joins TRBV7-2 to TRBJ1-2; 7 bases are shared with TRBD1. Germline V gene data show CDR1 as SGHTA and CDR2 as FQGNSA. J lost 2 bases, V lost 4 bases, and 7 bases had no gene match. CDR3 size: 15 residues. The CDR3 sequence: CASSSEGQPNYGYTF. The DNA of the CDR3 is TGTGCCAGCAGCTCCGAGGGACAGCCAAACTATGGCTACACCTTC.

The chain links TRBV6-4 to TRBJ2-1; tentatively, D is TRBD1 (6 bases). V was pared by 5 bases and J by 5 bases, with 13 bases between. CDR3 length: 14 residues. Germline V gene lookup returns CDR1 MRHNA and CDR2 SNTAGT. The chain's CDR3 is CASSIQGGDNEQFF. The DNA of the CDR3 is TGTGCCAGCAGTATACAGGGTGGAGACAATGAGCAGTTCTTC.

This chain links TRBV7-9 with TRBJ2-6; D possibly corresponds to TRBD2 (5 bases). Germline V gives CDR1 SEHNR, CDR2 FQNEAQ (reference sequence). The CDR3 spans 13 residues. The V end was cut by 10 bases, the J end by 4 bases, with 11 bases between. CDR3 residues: CANRGTGANVLTF. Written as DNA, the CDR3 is TGTGCCAATCGGGGTACGGGGGCCAACGTCCTGACTTTC.

CDR3: CASSPPGHIRPPPLHF. Written as DNA, the CDR3 is TGTGCCAGCAGTCCCCCGGGACACATTAGGCCTCCACCCCTCCACTTT. V and J are TRBV28 and TRBJ1-6; a weak D match, TRBD1 (6 bases). V was pared by 5 bases and J by 11 bases, with 22 bases between. The CDR3 contains 16 residues. CDR1 and CDR2 from the germline V gene are MDHEN and SYDVKM.